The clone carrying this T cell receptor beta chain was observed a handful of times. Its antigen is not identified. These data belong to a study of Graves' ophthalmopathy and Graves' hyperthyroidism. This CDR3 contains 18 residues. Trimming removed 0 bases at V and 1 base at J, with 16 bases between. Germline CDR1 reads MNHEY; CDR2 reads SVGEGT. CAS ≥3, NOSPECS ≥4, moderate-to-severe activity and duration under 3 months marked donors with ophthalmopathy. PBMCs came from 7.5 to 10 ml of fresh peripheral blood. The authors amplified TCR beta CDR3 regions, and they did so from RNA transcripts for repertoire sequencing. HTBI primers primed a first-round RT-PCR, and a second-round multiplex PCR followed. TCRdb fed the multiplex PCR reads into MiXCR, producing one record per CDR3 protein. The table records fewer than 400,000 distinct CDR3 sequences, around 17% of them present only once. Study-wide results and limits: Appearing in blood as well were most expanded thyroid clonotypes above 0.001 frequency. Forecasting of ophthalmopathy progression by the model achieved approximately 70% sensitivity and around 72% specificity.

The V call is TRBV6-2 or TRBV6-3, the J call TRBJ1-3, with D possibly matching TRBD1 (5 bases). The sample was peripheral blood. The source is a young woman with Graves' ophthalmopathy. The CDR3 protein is CASSYSRGYGDSGNTIYF. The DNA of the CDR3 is TGTGCCAGCAGTTACTCGAGGGGTTACGGTGATTCTGGAAACACCATATATTTT.